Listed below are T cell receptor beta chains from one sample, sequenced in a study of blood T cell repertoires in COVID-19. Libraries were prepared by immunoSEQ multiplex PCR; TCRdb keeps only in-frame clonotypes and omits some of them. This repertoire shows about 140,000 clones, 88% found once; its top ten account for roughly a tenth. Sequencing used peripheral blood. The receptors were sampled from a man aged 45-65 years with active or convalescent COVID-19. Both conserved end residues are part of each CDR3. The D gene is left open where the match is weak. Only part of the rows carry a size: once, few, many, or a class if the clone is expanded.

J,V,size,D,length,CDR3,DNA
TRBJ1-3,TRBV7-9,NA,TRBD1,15,CASSQGGAPGNTIYF,TGTGCCAGCAGCCAGGGGGGAGCACCTGGAAACACCATATATTTT
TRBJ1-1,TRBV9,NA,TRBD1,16,CASSPGQGFPNTEAFF,TGTGCCAGCAGCCCCGGACAGGGCTTCCCGAACACTGAAGCTTTCTTT
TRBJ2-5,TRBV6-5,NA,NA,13,CASSPRDVRTQYF,TGTGCCAGCAGTCCTAGAGACGTTCGGACCCAGTACTTC
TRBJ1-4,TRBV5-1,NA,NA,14,CASTNSTTNEKLFF,TGCGCCAGCACCAACAGCACAACTAATGAAAAACTGTTTTTT
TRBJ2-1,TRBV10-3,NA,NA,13,CAISESRPGEQFF,TGTGCCATCAGTGAGTCGAGACCGGGTGAGCAGTTCTTC
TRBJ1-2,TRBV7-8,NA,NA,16,CASSLGGRRGNYGYTF,TGTGCCAGCAGCTTAGGGGGGCGCCGAGGGAACTATGGCTACACCTTC
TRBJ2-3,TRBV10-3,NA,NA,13,CAIRTSTADTQYF,TGTGCCATCAGGACCTCTACAGCAGATACGCAGTATTTT
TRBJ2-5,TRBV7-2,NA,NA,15,CASSLGGLPQETQYF,TGTGCCAGCAGCTTAGGGGGACTTCCCCAAGAGACCCAGTACTTC
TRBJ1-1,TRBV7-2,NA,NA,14,CASSYSRGNTEAFF,TGTGCCAGCAGCTATTCCAGGGGGAACACTGAAGCTTTCTTT
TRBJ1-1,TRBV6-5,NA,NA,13,CAVAGGLITEAFF,TGTGCCGTCGCGGGGGGCCTTATCACTGAAGCTTTCTTT
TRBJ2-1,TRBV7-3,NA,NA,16,CASSLGSRPYSNEQFF,TGTGCCAGCAGCTTAGGGTCCAGGCCCTATTCGAATGAGCAGTTCTTC
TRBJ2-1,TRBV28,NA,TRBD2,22,CASRITGARTSGRSTLRNEQFF,TGTGCCAGCAGGATAACAGGGGCAAGGACTAGCGGGAGAAGTACGCTGAGGAATGAGCAGTTCTTC
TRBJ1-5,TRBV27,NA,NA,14,CASSSQNSNQPQHF,TGTGCCAGCAGTTCTCAGAATAGCAATCAGCCCCAGCATTTT
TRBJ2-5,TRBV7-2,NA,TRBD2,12,CASRRLAETQYF,TGTGCCAGCAGGAGACTAGCAGAGACCCAGTACTTC
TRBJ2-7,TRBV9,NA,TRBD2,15,CASSMTSGRSYEQYF,TGTGCCAGCAGCATGACTAGCGGGAGGTCATACGAGCAGTACTTC
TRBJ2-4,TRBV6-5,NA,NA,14,CASGLNLAKNIQYF,TGTGCCAGCGGCTTGAACCTAGCCAAAAACATTCAGTACTTC
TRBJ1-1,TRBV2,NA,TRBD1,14,CASRGDRENTEAFF,TGTGCCAGCAGGGGGGACAGGGAAAACACTGAAGCTTTCTTT
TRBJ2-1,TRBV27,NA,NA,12,CASSLSRDEQFF,TGTGCCAGCAGTTTAAGTCGCGATGAGCAGTTCTTC
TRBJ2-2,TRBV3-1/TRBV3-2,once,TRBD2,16,CASSRGTSGRTGELFF,TGTGCCAGCAGCCGCGGGACTAGCGGGAGGACCGGGGAGCTGTTTTTT
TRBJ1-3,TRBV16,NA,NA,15,CASSQTQGSGNTIYF,TGTGCCAGCAGCCAAACCCAGGGATCTGGAAACACCATATATTTT
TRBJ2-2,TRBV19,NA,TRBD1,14,CASSSQGAAGELFF,TGTGCCAGTAGTTCGCAGGGGGCAGCCGGGGAGCTGTTTTTT
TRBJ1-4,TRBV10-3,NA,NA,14,CAISAGLTNEKLFF,TGTGCCATCAGTGCGGGGTTGACTAATGAAAAACTGTTTTTT
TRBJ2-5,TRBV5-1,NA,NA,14,CASSPGQPWETQYF,TGCGCCAGCAGCCCGGGACAACCTTGGGAGACCCAGTACTTC
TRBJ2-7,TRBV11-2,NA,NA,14,CASTTLGSSYEQYF,TGTGCCAGCACTACACTCGGGTCCTCCTACGAGCAGTACTTC
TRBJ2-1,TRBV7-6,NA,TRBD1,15,CASSIEGTGTGEQFF,TGTGCCAGCAGCATCGAAGGGACAGGGACCGGTGAGCAGTTCTTC
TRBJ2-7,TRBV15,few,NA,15,CATSRARGQPYEQYF,TGTGCCACCAGCAGAGCCCGAGGACAGCCCTACGAGCAGTACTTC
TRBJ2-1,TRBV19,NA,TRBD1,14,CASSPSRDRDEQFF,TGTGCCAGTAGTCCGTCCCGGGACAGGGATGAGCAGTTCTTC
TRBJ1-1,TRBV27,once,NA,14,CASSSIIRNTEAFF,TGTGCCAGCAGTTCTATAATCCGGAACACTGAAGCTTTCTTT
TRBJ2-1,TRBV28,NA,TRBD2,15,CASSFRAGVYNEQFF,TGTGCCAGCAGTTTCCGAGCGGGAGTTTACAATGAGCAGTTCTTC
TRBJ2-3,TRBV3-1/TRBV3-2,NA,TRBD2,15,CASSRTSGYTDTQYF,TGTGCCAGCAGCCGGACTAGCGGATACACAGATACGCAGTATTTT
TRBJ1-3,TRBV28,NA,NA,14,CASRGFSSGNTIYF,TGTGCCAGCCGGGGGTTTAGCTCTGGAAACACCATATATTTT
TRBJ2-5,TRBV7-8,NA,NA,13,CASSQGYQETQYF,TGTGCCAGCAGCCAGGGGTACCAAGAGACCCAGTACTTC